This passage covers 12 T cell receptor beta chains from one sample sequenced in a study of CD8 T cells in Susac syndrome. The authors reverse transcribed roughly 0.5 to 1 ug RNA with random hexamers. MiXCR, applied by TCRdb to the immunoSEQ multiplex PCR reads, yields one record per CDR3 protein. The sample comprises 90,000 to 150,000 distinct CDR3 sequences, about 92% of which are singletons, and about 0.096% rests with the top ten. The sequenced sample consisted of CD4+ T cells from PBMCs. The receptors shown here come from a human donor with multiple sclerosis.

This rearrangement joins TRBV13 to TRBJ1-1; D not certain. Germline V CDR1 and CDR2: PRHDT, FYEKMQ (reference sequence). V lost 5 bases and J lost 3, with 16 bases in between. The CDR3 length is 15 residues. CDR3 nucleotides: TGTGCCAGCAGCCCGCGGGAGGGTGGGGACACTGAAGCTTTCTTT. It specifies CASSPREGGDTEAFF.

The rearrangement uses TRBV28 and TRBJ1-1; 9 bases are shared with TRBD1. The CDR3 loop spans 16 amino acids. The trim removed 8 bases at V and 5 bases at J, leaving 15 bases unmatched. From germline, CDR1 is MDHEN and CDR2 SYDVKM. The CDR3 DNA is TGTGCCAGCTCCCAGACCAAGGGACAGGGAAGGACTGAAGCTTTCTTT. Translated, it gives CASSQTKGQGRTEAFF.

The rearrangement uses TRBV6-1 and TRBJ2-2; TRBD1 matches at 7 bases. The V and J ends lost 6 bases and 0 bases, in that order; junction bases with no gene match: 10. The CDR3 runs to 17 residues. Germline values: CDR1 MNHNS, CDR2 SASEGT. CDR3 DNA: TGTGCCAGCAGCCGTGCTGAGGGGGCCGCGAACACCGGGGAGCTGTTTTTT. Translation gives CASSRAEGAANTGELFF.

The V gene is TRBV20-1, the J gene TRBJ2-5, with TRBD2 as a possible D gene (5 bases). Germline CDR1 and CDR2: DFQATT and SNEGSKA (reference sequence). The V end was cut by 6 bases, the J end by 2 bases, with 13 bases between. The CDR3 consists of 13 residues. The CDR3 sequence is CSALGRGQETQYF. The CDR3 region has the DNA TGCAGTGCCCTTGGACGGGGACAAGAGACCCAGTACTTC.

V usage is TRBV10-1 and J usage is TRBJ2-2; TRBD1 matches 8 bases. CDR1 and CDR2 (germline): WNHNN, SYGVQD (reference sequence). The CDR3 loop spans 17 amino acids. Unmatched junction bases numbered 10, after V lost 3 bases and J lost 4 bases. Written as DNA, the CDR3 is TGCGCCAGCAGTGATTACCGGACAGGGAATGGCACCGGGGAGCTGTTTTTT. Its protein product is CASSDYRTGNGTGELFF.

The chain recombines TRBV29-1 with TRBJ1-3, with 8 bases identical to TRBD1. The length of the CDR3 is 13 residues. The germline V gene encodes CDR1 SQVTM and CDR2 ANQGSEA. J gave up 6 bases and V 4 bases, and 5 bases lay outside the gene matches. The CDR3, as DNA: TGCAGCGTTGCAGGGGGCGCGGAAAACACCATATATTTT. It specifies CSVAGGAENTIYF.

This chain uses TRBV4-2 with TRBJ2-3; 11 bases align to TRBD2. Germline-derived CDR1 and CDR2 are LGHNA and YNFKEQ. After removal of 1 base from V and 0 bases from J, the junction contained 6 bases not matched to a gene. The CDR3 has 18 residues. CDR3 in amino acids: CASSQGLAGGPSTDTQYF. In DNA, the CDR3 is TGTGCCAGCAGCCAAGGTTTAGCGGGGGGGCCTAGCACAGATACGCAGTATTTT.

This rearrangement joins TRBV6-5 to TRBJ2-1; 8 positions match TRBD2. Germline CDR1 and CDR2: MNHEY and SVGAGI. J was trimmed by 8 bases and V by 0 bases; bases with no gene match: 6. The length of the CDR3 is 15 residues. The CDR3 is CASSYSTGGPYEQFF. CDR3 DNA sequence: TGTGCCAGCAGTTACTCAACGGGGGGGCCCTATGAGCAGTTCTTC.

J is TRBJ1-6 and V is TRBV20-1; D not resolved. The CDR3 has 15 amino acids. Germline V CDR1 and CDR2: DFQATT, SNEGSKA (reference sequence). With 1 base removed from V and 0 bases from J, the gap between germline ends came to 7 bases. The CDR3 bases are TGCAGTGCTAGAGTTGCAGACTCCTATAATTCACCCCTCCACTTT. This encodes CSARVADSYNSPLHF.

The chain uses TRBV18 and TRBJ2-5, with D uncertain. Germline CDR1 and CDR2: KGHSH and LQKENI. The CDR3 runs 14 residues. Trimming shortened V by 0 bases and J by 1 base, and 6 bases separated the two germline ends. In nucleotides, the CDR3 is TGTGCCAGCTCACCACCCAATGGCCAAGAGACCCAGTACTTC. Amino acid sequence: CASSPPNGQETQYF. Using reference TRBV18 and TRBJ2-5 for the parts outside the CDR3, the full variable domain is NAGVMQNPRHLVRRRGQEARLRCSPMKGHSHVYWYRQLPEEGLKFMVYLQKENIIDESGMPKERFSAEFPKEGPSILRIQQVVRGDSAAYFCASSPPNGQETQYFGPGTRLLVL.

CDR3 sequence (DNA): TGTGCCAGCAGCTCCTCACGGGGGACCCAGTACTTC. As protein: CASSSSRGTQYF. The rearrangement uses TRBV7-3 and TRBJ2-5, with a possible D match to TRBD2 (5 bases). Looked up from germline, CDR1 is SGHTA and CDR2 is FQGTGA. V was shortened by 4 bases and J by 7 bases, with 10 bases between the two germline ends. This CDR3 spans 12 amino acids.

The rearrangement links TRBV25-1 to TRBJ1-1; TRBD1 is a possible D gene (5 bases). The CDR3 is 16 residues long. The V end was cut by 6 bases, the J end by 4 bases, with 21 bases between. In germline, CDR1 is MGHDK, CDR2 SYGVNS. CDR3 DNA: TGTGCCAGCAGCGCGAATGGGGTGGGGCGAGGCACTGAAGCTTTCTTT. Residues: CASSANGVGRGTEAFF.